These 27 T cell receptor beta chains originate from one sample sequenced in a study of PD-1 blockade in classical Hodgkin lymphoma. Using immunoSEQ multiplex PCR, the repertoire was profiled, and TCRdb retains in-frame clones only, with some absent. The sample lists some 52,000 clones, approximately 89% seen once, with approximately 6.9% in the top ten. Regarding time point: cycle 4 day 1 (C4D1), after 6 weeks of nivolumab. Brentuximab vedotin exposure varied, and every patient relapsed after autologous stem cell transplantation. Specimen: peripheral blood mononuclear cells (PBMCs), collected before the fourth cycle of nivolumab. These receptor sequences come from a human donor with classical Hodgkin lymphoma.

The table lists this clone with a count of one. The chain has TRBV28 and TRBJ1-1; 12 bases are a match to TRBD1. Germline V lookup: CDR1 MDHEN, CDR2 SYDVKM. Trimming at V came to 0 bases and at J to 1 base, leaving 3 bases not matched to a gene. The CDR3 has 17 amino acids. CDR3 in amino acids: CASSLWGTGGTNTEAFF. The CDR3 bases are TGTGCCAGCAGTTTATGGGGGACAGGGGGCACGAACACTGAAGCTTTCTTT.

The chain is built from TRBV29-1 and TRBJ2-7, with a possible D match to TRBD2 (7 bases). Germline CDR1 and CDR2: SQVTM and ANQGSEA. There are 14 residues in the CDR3. V lost 7 bases and J lost 1, with 17 bases in between. DNA of the CDR3: TGCAGCGCAGCTCGAGGGGGGGTTTCCTACGAGCAGTACTTC. Its protein is CSAARGGVSYEQYF.

The chain is built from TRBV4-1 and TRBJ1-1; D might be TRBD1 (5 bases). The CDR3 loop spans 15 amino acids. Germline V gene lookup returns CDR1 MGHRA and CDR2 YSYEKL. Trimming stripped 0 bases from V and 10 bases from J, with 18 bases between. The CDR3 DNA reads as TGCGCCAGCAGCCAAGAGCCCCTGGGGGGAAGTGGAGCTTTCTTT. This codes for CASSQEPLGGSGAFF.

The chain couples TRBV5-8 to TRBJ1-1, with D maybe TRBD1 (6 bases). V lost 0 bases and J lost 1, with 19 bases in between. Per the germline V gene, CDR1 is SGHTS and CDR2 is YDEGEE. CDR3 length: 18 residues. CDR3 DNA: TGTGCCAGCAGCTTGGGGGCCCCGCAGGGGCGCCGGAACACTGAAGCTTTCTTT. This translates into CASSLGAPQGRRNTEAFF.

The chain uses TRBV6-5 and TRBJ1-5; possibly TRBD1 for D (5 bases). The germline V gene encodes CDR1 MNHEY and CDR2 SVGAGI. The V gene lost 4 bases and the J gene lost 1 base, with 14 bases spanning the gap. The CDR3 extends over 16 amino acids. The CDR3 spells CASSLPQGGSNQPQHF. The DNA for the CDR3 is TGTGCCAGCAGTTTACCTCAGGGAGGGAGCAATCAGCCCCAGCATTTT.

The rearrangement uses TRBV5-1 and TRBJ2-3; 15 bases fit TRBD2. The CDR3 loop spans 15 amino acids. Trimming cost V 5 bases and J 3 bases; bases outside gene matches: 1. Germline lookup yields CDR1 SGHRS and CDR2 YFSETQ. The CDR3 here is CASRGLAGGTDTQYF. The CDR3 nucleotides are TGCGCCAGCAGGGGACTAGCGGGAGGAACAGATACGCAGTATTTT.

This chain joins TRBV29-1 and TRBJ1-2; the match to TRBD1 covers 7 bases. This CDR3 contains 13 residues. Germline trimming cut 7 bases from V and 3 bases from J; bases unmatched to any gene: 8. Germline lookup yields CDR1 SQVTM and CDR2 ANQGSEA. DNA of the CDR3: TGCAGCGCTTCGAGGCAGGGGGACTATGGCTACACCTTC. Its translation: CSASRQGDYGYTF.

V usage is TRBV11-3 and J usage is TRBJ2-2, with no clear D. The germline gives CDR1 SGHNT, CDR2 YENEEA. Trimming cost V 0 bases and J 8 bases, with 10 bases left between them. The CDR3 runs 14 residues. This CDR3 is CASSLDPLRGELFF. The DNA for the CDR3 is TGTGCCAGCAGCTTAGATCCGCTGAGAGGGGAGCTGTTTTTT.

The rearrangement links TRBV5-4 to TRBJ1-1; the D gene is possibly TRBD1 (5 bases). The CDR3 sequence is 13 residues long. V lost 4 bases and J 1 base, leaving 8 bases between the germline ends. Looked up from germline, CDR1 is SGHNT and CDR2 is YYREEE (reference sequence). CDR3 region: CASSVDRNTEAFF. CDR3 DNA sequence: TGTGCCAGCAGCGTCGACAGGAACACTGAAGCTTTCTTT. The whole variable domain, filled in from reference TRBV5-4 and TRBJ1-1, reads ETGVTQSPTHLIKTRGQQVTLRCSSQSGHNTVSWYQQALGQGPQFIFQYYREEENGRGNFPPRFSGLQFPNYSSELNVNALELDDSALYLCASSVDRNTEAFFGQGTRLTVV.

The genes are TRBV6-6 and TRBJ2-7; 10 bases align to TRBD1. The CDR3 consists of 14 residues. Trimming at V came to 4 bases and at J to 7 bases, leaving 7 bases not matched to a gene. Germline values: CDR1 MNHNY, CDR2 SVGAGI (reference sequence). Here the CDR3 reads CASSSTGGSGEQYF. The CDR3 nucleotides are TGTGCCAGCAGTTCGACAGGGGGCTCGGGGGAGCAGTACTTC.

The CDR3 spells CASSLLGAGEQYF. DNA for the CDR3: TGTGCCAGCAGCTTACTGGGGGCTGGCGAGCAGTACTTC. This sequence joins TRBV7-9 and TRBJ2-7, with a tentative D call TRBD1 (6 bases). Germline CDR1 is SEHNR and CDR2 is FQNEAQ (reference sequence). This CDR3 is 13 amino acids long. V lost 2 bases, J lost 6 bases, and 11 bases lay in between.

The V and J genes are TRBV5-1 and TRBJ1-4; 7 positions match TRBD1. Germline CDR1 reads SGHRS; CDR2 reads YFSETQ. The CDR3 has 16 amino acids. J lost 7 bases, V lost 4 bases, and 13 bases had no gene match. The CDR3 is CASSRQGLGVSEKLFF. The DNA for the CDR3 is TGCGCCAGCAGCCGACAGGGCTTAGGGGTTAGTGAAAAACTGTTTTTT.

The J gene is TRBJ2-7, the V gene TRBV2; the D is unclear. With 2 bases removed from V and 2 bases from J, the gap between germline ends came to 4 bases. Germline CDR1 and CDR2: SNHLY and FYNNEI. This CDR3 is 12 amino acids long. This CDR3 is CASSELTYEQYF. CDR3 DNA: TGTGCCAGCAGTGAACTGACCTACGAGCAGTACTTC.

This chain connects TRBV28 to TRBJ2-3; 7 bases are shared with TRBD2. The CDR3 is made up of 15 amino acids. Germline loops: CDR1 MDHEN, CDR2 SYDVKM. V was pared by 7 bases and J by 7 bases, with 14 bases of the junction left unmatched. CDR3 protein: CASTLEAGAWNTQYF. The CDR3 DNA reads as TGTGCCAGCACTCTAGAGGCGGGAGCTTGGAATACGCAGTATTTT.

CDR3 protein: CASSVVGTNTDTQYF. The CDR3 nucleotides read TGTGCCAGCAGCGTAGTGGGGACGAACACAGATACGCAGTATTTT. The V call is TRBV9, the J call TRBJ2-3; D may be TRBD1 or TRBD2 (5 bases each). V was trimmed by 0 bases and J by 2 bases, leaving 10 bases between them. The CDR3 is 15 residues long. Germline V gene sequence: CDR1 SGDLS, CDR2 YYNGEE.

In this sample, this clone is medium-sized (0.01 to 0.1%). The gene calls are TRBV5-4 and TRBJ2-3, with 11 positions matching TRBD1. Unmatched junction bases numbered 3, after V lost 3 bases and J lost 3 bases. From germline, CDR1 is SGHNT and CDR2 YYREEE (reference sequence). The CDR3 is made up of 15 amino acids. CDR3 amino acids: CASSSGTGGTDTQYF. The CDR3 coding sequence is TGTGCCAGCAGCTCCGGGACAGGGGGGACAGATACGCAGTATTTT.

The chain employs TRBV7-9 and TRBJ2-7; maybe TRBD1 (5 bases). The CDR3 extends over 17 amino acids. The V and J ends lost 1 base and 0 bases respectively, with 16 bases between them. Germline V gives CDR1 SEHNR, CDR2 FQNEAQ (reference sequence). The CDR3 region is CASSLEKKRTRSYEQYF. Here the CDR3 DNA reads TGTGCCAGCAGCTTAGAGAAAAAGAGGACACGCTCCTACGAGCAGTACTTC. The full variable domain, its missing parts supplied by reference TRBV7-9 and TRBJ2-7, is DTGVSQNPRHKITKRGQNVTFRCDPISEHNRLYWYRQTLGQGPEFLTYFQNEAQLEKSRLLSDRFSAERPKGSFSTLEIQRTEQGDSAMYLCASSLEKKRTRSYEQYFGPGTRLTVT.

J is TRBJ2-1 and V is TRBV5-6, with 9 nucleotides matching TRBD1. Germline V gene sequence: CDR1 SGHDT, CDR2 YYEEEE. The CDR3 is made up of 13 amino acids. V shed 4 bases and J 14 bases; nucleotides not matched to a gene: 10. CDR3 sequence: CASSPGGQGSEFF. For the CDR3, the DNA is TGTGCCAGCAGCCCGGGTGGACAGGGGTCGGAGTTCTTC.

This clone was recorded once. The chain combines TRBV11-3 with TRBJ2-3; the D gene is possibly TRBD2 (5 bases). The germline V and J ends were trimmed by 2 bases and 3 bases, with 12 bases remaining between them. The CDR3 is made up of 15 amino acids. Looked up from germline, CDR1 is SGHNT and CDR2 is YENEEA. CDR3 nucleotides: TGTGCCAGCAGCTTATTAGGTAGCGCTACAGATACGCAGTATTTT. Translating gives CASSLLGSATDTQYF.

V and J are TRBV7-2 and TRBJ2-7; D gene uncertain. Germline V gene sequence: CDR1 SGHTA, CDR2 FQGNSA. The CDR3 extends over 12 amino acids. V lost 1 base and J 4 bases, leaving 5 bases between the germline ends. The CDR3: CASSLVGYEQYF. Written as DNA, the CDR3 is TGTGCCAGCAGCTTAGTCGGGTACGAGCAGTACTTC.

Only one count was recorded for this clone. This chain uses TRBV4-2 with TRBJ2-3, with TRBD1 identical over 9 bases. Germline CDR1 is LGHNA and CDR2 is YNFKEQ. The length of the CDR3 is 16 residues. J gave up 4 bases and V 4 bases, and 9 bases lay outside the gene matches. The CDR3 sequence: CASSPTGGRYPDTQYF. CDR3 nucleotide sequence: TGTGCCAGCAGCCCTACAGGGGGCCGGTATCCAGATACGCAGTATTTT.

This chain links TRBV19 with TRBJ2-3, with D perhaps TRBD1 (6 bases). The ends were cut back, 7 bases at V and 3 bases at J, with 14 bases in the middle. Per the germline V gene, CDR1 is LNHDA and CDR2 is SQIVND (reference sequence). This CDR3 has 14 amino acids. CDR3 nucleotides: TGTGCCAGTACCAAAAGGGGGATTACAGATACGCAGTATTTT. This gives the protein CASTKRGITDTQYF.

This chain links TRBV9 with TRBJ2-5; D gene uncertain. Germline-derived CDR1 and CDR2 are SGDLS and YYNGEE. There are 14 residues in the CDR3. The V and J ends lost 0 bases and 4 bases respectively, with 10 bases between them. The DNA for the CDR3 is TGTGCCAGCAGCGTAGCAGGCCGAGGAGAGACCCAGTACTTC. Protein: CASSVAGRGETQYF.

Comment on this clone: Different DNA sequences within this sample yield the same CDR3. The rearrangement uses TRBV7-3 and TRBJ2-5; D ambiguous. Germline assignment: CDR1 SGHTA and CDR2 FQGTGA. CDR3 size: 13 residues. The V gene lost 5 bases and the J gene lost 2 bases, with 9 bases spanning the gap. The CDR3 spells CASSPSPQETQYF. The DNA for the CDR3 is TGTGCCAGCAGCCCCTCGCCGCAAGAGACCCAGTACTTC.

A single count supports this clone. The genes are TRBV19 and TRBJ2-7; D possibly matches TRBD1 or TRBD2 (6 bases each). The germline gives CDR1 LNHDA, CDR2 SQIVND (reference sequence). This CDR3 region has 14 residues. Trimming left V 4 bases short and J 4 bases short, with 14 bases between. CDR3 residues: CASSTLGGTYEQYF. The CDR3 DNA reads as TGTGCCAGTAGTACCCTTGGGGGGACATACGAGCAGTACTTC.

The table lists this clone with a few counts. The J gene is TRBJ2-1, the V gene TRBV13; the D is unclear. V dropped 5 bases and J dropped 4 bases, with 6 bases sitting between them. The CDR3 runs 12 residues. CDR1 is PRHDT and CDR2 is FYEKMQ in the germline V gene (reference sequence). The CDR3 here is CASSPPYNEQFF. CDR3 bases: TGTGCCAGCAGCCCCCCTTACAATGAGCAGTTCTTC.

The CDR3 here is CASTTSPPYEQYF. As DNA, the CDR3 is TGTGCCAGCACCACTTCACCCCCCTACGAGCAGTACTTC. The rearrangement uses TRBV28 and TRBJ2-7; no definite D call. The CDR3 loop spans 13 amino acids. Trimming pared 7 bases from V and 2 bases from J, leaving 12 bases between. Germline lookup yields CDR1 MDHEN and CDR2 SYDVKM.